The present TCR beta chain was sequenced within a study of CXCR3-negative and CXCR3-positive naive CD8 T cells. Study information: There were around 140 million TRB reads altogether, and each library had about 1.5 +/- 0.3 million of them. Study-wide results and limits: More hydrophobic TRB CDR3s occurred in CXCR3-positive than in CXCR3-negative naive cells. Cryopreservation partially decreased CXCR3 expression, and most assays used fresh PBMCs. Memory CD8+ cells showed much lower diversity, while both naive subsets were comparably high.

CDR3 size: 17 residues. CDR1 LNHDA and CDR2 SQIVND come from the germline V gene (reference sequence). Subsets of CD8+ T cells were each sorted in triplicate at 250,000 to 350,000 cells apiece. Measured by frequency, this clonotype is medium-sized (0.01 to 0.1%). What it binds is unknown. UMI-labeled 5' RACE yielded the TRB cDNA libraries. TCRdb re-called the 5' RACE reads; one entry per CDR3 protein, DNA not given. In all, the sample yields about 5,700 distinct CDR3 sequences. This sequence joins TRBV19 and TRBJ1-1; checking the TCRdb D call of TRBD1 is not possible without DNA. This TCR was recovered from a human donor in good health. Some clones in this sample may be carry-over from other donors' samples. Input material: naive CXCR3+ CD8+ T cells from blood. Subset described: CD45RO-CCR7+CD27+CD95- naive CD8+ T cells expressing CXCR3 (TNR3+). CDR3 sequence: CASSATTSGVDYTEAFF.